This TCR beta chain was found in a study of OX40 agonist ivuxolimab in advanced cancers. Study context: Those enrolled were approximately 87% male, with a mean age of around 60 years and ages from about 20 to 90. General study findings and limits: Average numbers of expanded clones were greater in CD8+ T cells than in CD4+.

Germline CDR1 MGHRA, CDR2 YSYEKL. This CDR3 contains 13 residues. Between the trimmed V and J ends, which lost 6 bases and 4 bases, there was a span of 12 bases. Comments on this clone: Its antigen is still unknown.

Here immunoSEQ multiplex PCR was the method, and the copy in TCRdb shows in-frame clones only, minus some. The sample has about 83,000 clones, 85% to 90% seen once; the top ten hold roughly 0.71%. The chain recombines TRBV4-1 with TRBJ1-1; D not certain. This TCR derives from an adult with an advanced solid tumor such as melanoma, head and neck, liver or kidney cancer. The sample was CD4+ or CD8+ T cells sorted from blood, taken in a trial of the OX40 agonist ivuxolimab. DNA of the CDR3: TGCGCCAGCAGGCTCGATTGGGGCACTGAAGCTTTCTTT. Translated: CASRLDWGTEAFF.